This TCR beta chain was sequenced during a study of blood T cell repertoires in COVID-19. Study as a whole: Specimens from acute and convalescent COVID-19 originated in the United States, Italy and Spain. PBMCs, B-cell-depleted T cells, or T cells were the source of the cDNA or gDNA that made up the material.

Source study methods: How many nucleated cells were present was estimated from reference gene primer amplification. Data came from immunoSEQ multiplex PCR; TCRdb stores just in-frame clones and leaves some out. V and J calls and clone size are those listed in that table; D and trimming were worked out from the DNA. The data hold just over 650,000 clones, with over 80% observed a single time. CDR3 length: 14 residues. Per germline, CDR1 SGHTA and CDR2 FQGNSA. V trimming: 5 bases; J trimming: 10 bases; junction bases outside the gene matches: 12. Sequencing was performed on peripheral blood. This chain uses TRBV7-2 with TRBJ1-1; 8 nucleotides line up with TRBD1. The origin of this receptor is a woman aged 18-29 years with acute or convalescent COVID-19. The DNA for the CDR3 is TGTGCCAGCAGCCTGACACGACAGGGGCTAGGAGCTTTCTTT. It specifies CASSLTRQGLGAFF.